The 3 T cell receptor beta chains below were found in one sample sequenced in a study of cytomegalovirus exposure and HLA in healthy donors. PCR primers comprised 60 Vbeta and 13 Jbeta primers. Data came from immunoSEQ multiplex PCR; TCRdb stores just in-frame clones and leaves some out. The sample includes 150,000 to 200,000 clones, 65% to 85% of them seen just once. Source material: PBMCs. These TCRs come from a man younger than 35 in good health and CMV-seronegative.

The CDR3 is CASSQDRGNNQPQHF. As DNA, the CDR3 is TGCGCCAGCAGCCAGGACAGGGGCAACAATCAGCCCCAGCATTTT. J is TRBJ1-5 and V is TRBV4-3, with 9 bases aligning to TRBD1. Germline V gene data show CDR1 as LGHNA and CDR2 as YSLEER. This CDR3 spans 15 amino acids. Trimming at V came to 3 bases and at J to 3 bases, leaving 3 bases not matched to a gene.

V usage is TRBV10-3 and J usage is TRBJ1-5; maybe TRBD1 (5 bases). The CDR3 has 16 amino acids. V shed 3 bases and J shed 3 bases, with 15 bases lying between them. The germline gives CDR1 ENHRY, CDR2 SYGVKD. The CDR3 reads CAISDTFRVVNQPQHF. CDR3 bases: TGTGCCATCAGTGACACTTTCAGGGTAGTCAATCAGCCCCAGCATTTT.

The V and J genes are TRBV7-9 and TRBJ1-2, with a tentative D call TRBD1 (6 bases). The CDR3 loop spans 16 amino acids. Trimming stripped 1 base from V and 2 bases from J, with 14 bases between. Germline-derived CDR1 and CDR2 are SEHNR and FQNEAQ (reference sequence). The CDR3 loop is CASSLEGPQGNYGYTF. The CDR3 DNA follows: TGTGCCAGCAGCTTAGAGGGCCCCCAGGGGAACTATGGCTACACCTTC.